Each of the 22 T cell receptor beta chains below was sequenced from the same sample in a study of T cell responses to AZD1222 COVID-19 vaccine. The protocol was immunoSEQ multiplex PCR, while the TCRdb copy is restricted to in-frame clones and leaves out a portion. Here the sample spans 95,000 to 150,000 clones, 70% to 90% being singletons. The material was peripheral blood, obtained on day 0 of AZD1222 vaccination. These receptors all stem from an adult in good health.

The CDR3 bases are TGTGCCAGCAGTGAAAGTCGGGAGACGGGGCTCTGGACAGATACGCAGTATTTT. Translation gives CASSESRETGLWTDTQYF. The chain joins TRBV2 to TRBJ2-3, with a tentative D call TRBD2 (6 bases). CDR3 length: 18 residues. The V gene's germline CDR1 is SNHLY and CDR2 FYNNEI. Trimming took 2 bases from V and 3 from J, leaving 21 bases between them.

The genes are TRBV4-1 and TRBJ2-2; 10 bases match TRBD1. The CDR3 consists of 16 residues. V lost 4 bases and J lost 3; bases outside the gene matches: 5. CDR1 is MGHRA, CDR2 YSYEKL, per germline. DNA for the CDR3: TGCGCCAGCAGCCCGGGACAGGGGTGGGACACCGGGGAGCTGTTTTTT. Translated: CASSPGQGWDTGELFF.

V is TRBV3-1 (or the pseudogene TRBV3-2) and J is TRBJ1-2, with a possible D match to TRBD1 (5 bases). This CDR3 comprises 14 residues. Germline-derived CDR1 and CDR2 are LGHDT and YNNKEL (reference sequence). Trimming cost V 5 bases and J 8 bases, with 18 bases left between them. This CDR3 reads CASSNSGLQLGYTF. CDR3 coding DNA: TGTGCCAGCAGCAATTCGGGACTTCAGTTGGGCTACACCTTC.

The V gene is TRBV7-2, the J gene TRBJ2-5; D not resolved. The CDR3 contains 14 residues. V lost 7 bases and J 2 bases, leaving 14 bases between the germline ends. CDR1 SGHTA and CDR2 FQGNSA come from the germline V gene. The CDR3 DNA sequence: TGTGCCAGCACCCTTACCCAAATACAAGAGACCCAGTACTTC. The encoded protein is CASTLTQIQETQYF.

This chain connects TRBV7-9 to TRBJ2-3, with D tentatively TRBD1 or TRBD2 (6 bases each). CDR1 and CDR2 (germline): SEHNR, FQNEAQ (reference sequence). V was pared by 11 bases and J by 0 bases, with 15 bases between. The CDR3 is made up of 14 amino acids. The CDR3 reads CASGGGSSTDTQYF. The CDR3 DNA follows: TGTGCCTCCGGGGGCGGGTCTAGCACAGATACGCAGTATTTT.

This sequence joins TRBV7-2 and TRBJ1-2; maybe TRBD1 (5 bases). Per the germline V gene, CDR1 is SGHTA and CDR2 is FQGNSA. The CDR3 length is 16 residues. V was cut by 1 base and J by 1 base, with 13 bases left in between. CDR3: CASSLEVGGGNYGYTF. As DNA, the CDR3 is TGTGCCAGCAGCTTAGAAGTTGGGGGTGGTAACTATGGCTACACCTTC.

The chain recombines TRBV25-1 with TRBJ2-4, with 7 bases aligning to TRBD1. The ends lost 7 bases at V and 1 base at J; junction bases unmatched: 7. Germline V gene sequence: CDR1 MGHDK, CDR2 SYGVNS. The CDR3 length is 15 residues. The CDR3 DNA reads TGTGCCAGCACCGACAGGGAGAGGGCCAAAAACATTCAGTACTTC. It codes for CASTDRERAKNIQYF.

The J gene is TRBJ2-3, the V gene TRBV29-1; 7 nucleotides match TRBD2. The CDR3 covers 14 residues. J gave up 0 bases and V 2 bases, and 2 bases lay outside the gene matches. Germline V gives CDR1 SQVTM, CDR2 ANQGSEA. Here the CDR3 DNA reads TGCAGCGTTGAATCGGGGGGAAGCACAGATACGCAGTATTTT. Protein sequence: CSVESGGSTDTQYF.

This chain links TRBV7-2 with TRBJ2-3; D is unresolved. The V gene lost 4 bases and the J gene lost 0 bases, with 5 bases spanning the gap. Germline V gene sequence: CDR1 SGHTA, CDR2 FQGNSA. The CDR3 has 13 amino acids. The CDR3 loop is CASSSSSTDTQYF. For the CDR3, the DNA is TGTGCCAGCAGCTCTTCTAGCACAGATACGCAGTATTTT.

The J gene is TRBJ1-2, the V gene TRBV18; TRBD1 agrees at 7 bases. V shed 5 bases, J shed 7 bases, and the junction held 7 bases outside the gene matches. CDR1 and CDR2 from the germline V gene are KGHSH and LQKENI. The CDR3 length is 13 residues. The CDR3 is CASSTTGSGGYTF. For the CDR3, the DNA is TGTGCCAGCTCAACGACAGGGTCGGGTGGCTACACCTTC.

The DNA for the CDR3 is TGTGCCAGCAGCTTGGACGGCAATGAGCAGTTCTTC. Residues: CASSLDGNEQFF. V and J are TRBV7-3 and TRBJ2-1; D call uncertain. The CDR3 contains 12 residues. The germline V gene has CDR1 SGHTA and CDR2 FQGTGA. Trimming pared 3 bases from V and 6 bases from J, leaving 6 bases between. The full variable domain, completed using reference TRBV7-3 and TRBJ2-1, is GAGVSQTPSNKVTEKGKYVELRCDPISGHTALYWYRQSLGQGPEFLIYFQGTGAADDSGLPNDRFFAVRPEGSVSTLKIQRTERGDSAVYLCASSLDGNEQFFGPGTRLTVL.

The V and J genes are TRBV5-1 and TRBJ2-5; D could derive from TRBD1 or TRBD2 (5 bases each). V dropped 4 bases and J dropped 5 bases, with 24 bases sitting between them. Germline assignment: CDR1 SGHRS and CDR2 YFSETQ. The CDR3 is made up of 17 amino acids. The DNA for the CDR3 is TGCGCCAGCAGCGTAGGAACCGGGACCCCCTTGTGGGAGACCCAGTACTTC. Translating gives CASSVGTGTPLWETQYF.

The chain uses TRBV10-2 and TRBJ2-1, with 8 bases that match TRBD2. This CDR3 is built from 15 residues. Germline assignment: CDR1 WSHSY and CDR2 SAAADI. J lost 0 bases, V lost 3 bases, and 1 base had no gene match. The chain's CDR3 is CASSDGTSSYNEQFF. CDR3 DNA: TGCGCCAGCAGTGATGGGACTAGCTCCTACAATGAGCAGTTCTTC.

This chain connects TRBV6-5 to TRBJ1-2; 7 nucleotides line up with TRBD1. Germline values: CDR1 MNHEY, CDR2 SVGAGI. After removal of 4 bases from V and 3 bases from J, the junction contained 8 bases not matched to a gene. The CDR3 totals 15 residues. CDR3 DNA: TGTGCCAGCAGTTCCGCCGGGACAGAATACTATGGCTACACCTTC. It specifies CASSSAGTEYYGYTF.

The chain recombines TRBV18 with TRBJ2-3, with 12 positions matching TRBD2. Unmatched junction bases numbered 1, after V lost 3 bases and J lost 0 bases. Per the germline V gene, CDR1 is KGHSH and CDR2 is LQKENI. The CDR3 runs 16 residues. CDR3 nucleotide sequence: TGTGCCAGCTCACCCACTAGCGGGGGGAGCACAGATACGCAGTATTTT. It yields the protein CASSPTSGGSTDTQYF.

The gene calls are TRBV19 and TRBJ1-1, with unresolved D. The CDR3 is 13 residues long. The ends were cut back, 6 bases at V and 1 base at J, with 9 bases in the middle. CDR1 LNHDA and CDR2 SQIVND come from the germline V gene (reference sequence). This chain's CDR3 is CASRYAENTEAFF. CDR3 nucleotide sequence: TGTGCCAGTAGATACGCGGAGAACACTGAAGCTTTCTTT. The whole variable domain, filled in from reference TRBV19 and TRBJ1-1, reads DGGITQSPKYLFRKEGQNVTLSCEQNLNHDAMYWYRQDPGQGLRLIYYSQIVNDFQKGDIAEGYSVSREKKESFPLTVTSAQKNPTAFYLCASRYAENTEAFFGQGTRLTVV.

The chain joins TRBV27 to TRBJ2-2; TRBD1 or TRBD2 may be the D gene (5 bases each). Trimming cost V 2 bases and J 5 bases, with 18 bases left between them. This CDR3 is built from 17 residues. Looked up from germline, CDR1 is MNHEY and CDR2 is SMNVEV (reference sequence). The chain's CDR3 is CASSLGARTQRTGELFF. CDR3 bases: TGTGCCAGCAGTTTAGGGGCGCGGACTCAACGGACCGGGGAGCTGTTTTTT.

The rearrangement uses TRBV10-2 and TRBJ2-5; no definite D call. With 2 bases removed from V and 6 bases from J, the gap between germline ends came to 13 bases. The CDR3 sequence is 14 residues long. The germline V gene encodes CDR1 WSHSY and CDR2 SAAADI. CDR3: CASSEVAPAQTQYF. The CDR3 DNA is TGCGCCAGCAGTGAGGTGGCTCCCGCCCAGACCCAGTACTTC.

V is TRBV5-5 and J is TRBJ2-3; TRBD1 or TRBD2 may be the D gene (5 bases each). The germline V gene encodes CDR1 SGHKS and CDR2 YYEKEE (reference sequence). V was clipped by 5 bases and J by 12 bases, with 16 bases between them. There are 12 residues in the CDR3. The CDR3 reads CASRSTEGLQYF. CDR3 DNA sequence: TGTGCCAGCAGATCGACAGAAGGACTCCAGTATTTT. The whole variable domain, filled in from reference TRBV5-5 and TRBJ2-3, reads DAGVTQSPTHLIKTRGQQVTLRCSPISGHKSVSWYQQVLGQGPQFIFQYYEKEERGRGNFPDRFSARQFPNYSSELNVNALLLGDSALYLCASRSTEGLQYFGPGTRLTVL.

V and J are TRBV28 and TRBJ2-1, with 7 bases matching TRBD2. Trimming took 3 bases from V and 5 from J; bases not matched to a gene: 13. Germline CDR1 MDHEN, CDR2 SYDVKM. The CDR3 loop spans 17 amino acids. In DNA form, the CDR3 reads TGTGCCAGCAGTTTGGGACCCGGGACTAAAAGGAACAATGAGCAGTTCTTC. Translated, it gives CASSLGPGTKRNNEQFF.

V gene TRBV28 combines with J gene TRBJ1-2; TRBD1 matches 7 bases. This CDR3 spans 13 amino acids. J gave up 7 bases and V 6 bases, and 8 bases lay outside the gene matches. Germline V gene lookup returns CDR1 MDHEN and CDR2 SYDVKM. Here the CDR3 reads CASSRQGSGGYTF. CDR3 in DNA: TGTGCCAGCAGCAGACAGGGTAGTGGTGGCTACACCTTC.

The chain employs TRBV6-5 and TRBJ1-1; maybe TRBD1 (5 bases). V lost 5 bases and J lost 1, with 11 bases in between. Germline V lookup: CDR1 MNHEY, CDR2 SVGAGI. The CDR3 loop spans 14 amino acids. In DNA form, the CDR3 reads TGTGCCAGCAGTCCCGGGACCGAGAACACTGAAGCTTTCTTT. This translates into CASSPGTENTEAFF.